This entry lists 26 T cell receptor beta chains sequenced from one sample in a study of cytomegalovirus exposure and HLA in healthy donors. The repertoire was sequenced with immunoSEQ multiplex PCR; TCRdb's copy has only in-frame clones and lacks some. There are about 200,000 clones in the sample; about three quarters occur only once, and around 1.2% lies in the top ten. The sequencing sample was made of PBMCs. These receptors were collected from a woman aged 25-40 years in good health and CMV-seronegative.

This sequence joins TRBV5-1 and TRBJ2-4, with D perhaps TRBD1 (6 bases). The V and J ends lost 0 bases and 0 bases respectively, with 13 bases between them. This CDR3 region has 17 residues. The germline CDR1 and CDR2 sequences are SGHRS and YFSETQ. The chain's CDR3 is CASSLATGPLAKNIQYF. CDR3 DNA: TGCGCCAGCAGCTTGGCCACAGGGCCCCTAGCCAAAAACATTCAGTACTTC. Full variable domain (rest looked up from reference TRBV5-1 and TRBJ2-4): KAGVTQTPRYLIKTRGQQVTLSCSPISGHRSVSWYQQTPGQGLQFLFEYFSETQRNKGNFPGRFSGRQFSNSRSEMNVSTLELGDSALYLCASSLATGPLAKNIQYFGAGTRLSVL.

The chain joins TRBV19 to TRBJ1-2; D possibly corresponds to TRBD1 (5 bases). This CDR3 contains 14 residues. Germline CDR1 reads LNHDA; CDR2 reads SQIVND (reference sequence). Trimming removed 4 bases from V and 4 bases from J, with 13 bases in between. As DNA, the CDR3 is TGTGCCAGTAGTACAGGGTTCCGTGGCTATGGCTACACCTTC. Translating gives CASSTGFRGYGYTF.

The chain employs TRBV6-6 and TRBJ2-1, with TRBD1 identical over 9 bases. This CDR3 has 15 amino acids. The germline V gene encodes CDR1 MNHNY and CDR2 SVGAGI (reference sequence). V was pared by 5 bases and J by 6 bases, with 8 bases of the junction left unmatched. CDR3 amino acids: CASSRPGTGSNEQFF. The CDR3 DNA is TGTGCCAGCAGTCGTCCCGGGACAGGGTCCAATGAGCAGTTCTTC.

On this clone itself: Other DNA sequences from this sample encode an identical CDR3 as well. The V and J genes are TRBV2 and TRBJ1-1; 7 bases fit TRBD1. Looked up from germline, CDR1 is SNHLY and CDR2 is FYNNEI. With 6 bases clipped from V and 2 bases from J, the junction kept 6 bases outside the gene matches. This CDR3 is 14 amino acids long. This chain's CDR3 is CASSPGQLNTEAFF. The CDR3 bases are TGTGCCAGCAGCCCGGGACAGCTTAACACTGAAGCTTTCTTT.

This chain uses TRBV2 with TRBJ1-2; tentatively, D is TRBD1 (5 bases). Germline V gives CDR1 SNHLY, CDR2 FYNNEI. The CDR3 runs to 13 residues. Trimming left V 7 bases short and J 1 base short, with 10 bases between. As DNA, the CDR3 is TGTGCCAGCACCCGGGACTTTAACTATGGCTACACCTTC. It codes for CASTRDFNYGYTF.

This chain links TRBV2 with TRBJ2-3; D is ambiguous. This CDR3 has 12 residues. The germline gives CDR1 SNHLY, CDR2 FYNNEI. V shed 9 bases and J shed 2 bases, with 9 bases lying between them. As DNA, the CDR3 is TGTGCCAGGGCCAGATACACAGATACGCAGTATTTT. Its protein product is CARARYTDTQYF.

V and J are TRBV28 and TRBJ1-4; 7 nucleotides match TRBD1. This CDR3 spans 20 amino acids. Germline trimming cut 3 bases from V and 3 bases from J; bases unmatched to any gene: 19. Per the germline V gene, CDR1 is MDHEN and CDR2 is SYDVKM. The CDR3 sequence: CASSFQYPPKLGTANEKLFF. CDR3 nucleotide sequence: TGTGCCAGCAGTTTTCAATACCCCCCCAAACTCGGGACAGCTAATGAAAAACTGTTTTTT. Based on the CDR3 plus reference TRBV28 and TRBJ1-4, the full variable domain is DVKVTQSSRYLVKRTGEKVFLECVQDMDHENMFWYRQDPGLGLRLIYFSYDVKMKEKGDIPEGYSVSREKKERFSLILESASTNQTSMYLCASSFQYPPKLGTANEKLFFGSGTQLSVL.

This clone was seen a single time. This rearrangement joins TRBV7-8 to TRBJ2-7; D possibly corresponds to TRBD1 (6 bases). V was cut by 6 bases and J by 1 base, with 16 bases left in between. Germline CDR1 reads SGHVS; CDR2 reads FQNEAQ. The CDR3 runs to 15 residues. The CDR3 nucleotides are TGTGCCAGCAGTAAACAGGGTGGTTCGTCCTACGAGCAGTACTTC. Translated, it gives CASSKQGGSSYEQYF.

This clone was recorded a few times. This sequence joins TRBV2 and TRBJ2-7; 12 bases are shared with TRBD2. Germline CDR1 is SNHLY and CDR2 is FYNNEI. J lost 9 bases, V lost 7 bases, and 10 bases had no gene match. The CDR3 runs to 14 residues. The CDR3 bases are TGTGCCAGCATCCAGACTAGCGGGAGTTCAGGGCAGTACTTC. Amino acids: CASIQTSGSSGQYF.

The V call is TRBV2, the J call TRBJ1-1; TRBD1 matches at 8 bases. V shed 6 bases, J shed 1 base, and the junction held 7 bases outside the gene matches. The CDR3 runs to 15 residues. Germline CDR1 is SNHLY and CDR2 is FYNNEI. In nucleotides, the CDR3 is TGTGCCAGCAGATTGCAGGGGGCTAGGAACACTGAAGCTTTCTTT. Translation: CASRLQGARNTEAFF.

The chain couples TRBV4-1 to TRBJ2-2, with 9 positions matching TRBD1. Trimming took 6 bases from V and 5 from J; bases not matched to a gene: 13. CDR1 MGHRA and CDR2 YSYEKL come from the germline V gene. The CDR3 runs to 17 residues. The CDR3 is CASRHTGTGFGTGELFF. The CDR3 DNA follows: TGCGCCAGCAGACACACAGGGACAGGGTTCGGGACCGGGGAGCTGTTTTTT.

The chain employs TRBV7-2 and TRBJ1-2, with D perhaps TRBD1 (6 bases). The germline V gene encodes CDR1 SGHTA and CDR2 FQGNSA. The CDR3 is 14 amino acids. Trimming took 1 base from V and 5 from J, leaving 11 bases between them. Here the CDR3 DNA reads TGTGCCAGCAGCTTAGGGTCAGGGGTTTATGGCTACACCTTC. This encodes CASSLGSGVYGYTF. The full variable domain, rest sourced from reference TRBV7-2 and TRBJ1-2, is GAGVSQSPSNKVTEKGKDVELRCDPISGHTALYWYRQSLGQGLEFLIYFQGNSAPDKSGLPSDRFSAERTGGSVSTLTIQRTQQEDSAVYLCASSLGSGVYGYTFGSGTRLTVV.

V and J are TRBV6-5 and TRBJ2-5, with 9 positions matching TRBD1. Germline V gene lookup returns CDR1 MNHEY and CDR2 SVGAGI. The V segment lost 3 bases and the J segment 5 bases; nucleotides outside the gene matches: 7. The CDR3 is 15 amino acids. The CDR3, as DNA: TGTGCCAGCAGTTATGCGGGACAGGGCTTTGAGACCCAGTACTTC. Protein product: CASSYAGQGFETQYF.

This rearrangement joins TRBV19 to TRBJ1-4, with 7 bases identical to TRBD1. The junction had 8 bases not matched to a gene; V was cut back by 7 bases and J by 0 bases. The CDR3 length is 16 residues. CDR1 is LNHDA and CDR2 is SQIVND in the germline V gene (reference sequence). In nucleotides, the CDR3 is TGTGCCAGTACTACCAGGGGGACAGCAACTAATGAAAAACTGTTTTTT. This sequence encodes CASTTRGTATNEKLFF.

J is TRBJ2-1 and V is TRBV7-8; 7 bases line up with TRBD1. Germline values: CDR1 SGHVS, CDR2 FQNEAQ. This CDR3 has 15 residues. Unmatched junction bases numbered 6, after V lost 4 bases and J lost 3 bases. The CDR3 sequence: CASSYRQGFYNEQFF. The CDR3 DNA reads TGTGCCAGCAGCTATCGACAGGGTTTCTACAATGAGCAGTTCTTC.

This chain uses TRBV18 with TRBJ1-3; D is unresolved. Germline CDR1 KGHSH, CDR2 LQKENI. V gave up 3 bases and J gave up 0 bases, with 9 bases separating them. The CDR3 runs to 15 residues. CDR3 nucleotides: TGTGCCAGCTCACCGGCCGTAAGCTCTGGAAACACCATATATTTT. This encodes CASSPAVSSGNTIYF.

This sequence joins TRBV5-1 and TRBJ1-1, with D possibly being TRBD1 (6 bases). The CDR3 is 15 residues long. The germline V gene has CDR1 SGHRS and CDR2 YFSETQ. Trimming left V 3 bases short and J 1 base short, with 13 bases between. The CDR3: CASSSTQGTNTEAFF. CDR3 sequence (DNA): TGCGCCAGCAGCTCAACTCAGGGGACGAACACTGAAGCTTTCTTT.

The chain carries TRBV2 and TRBJ2-1, with 11 bases that match TRBD2. V lost 5 bases, J lost 4 bases, and 7 bases stayed unmatched. Looked up from germline, CDR1 is SNHLY and CDR2 is FYNNEI. CDR3 length: 16 amino acids. This CDR3 reads CASSPDGTSGYNEQFF. The CDR3 coding sequence is TGTGCCAGCAGTCCGGACGGGACTAGCGGATACAATGAGCAGTTCTTC.

The chain has TRBV5-4 and TRBJ1-2; TRBD1 is a possible D gene (5 bases). This CDR3 has 16 amino acids. From germline, CDR1 is SGHNT and CDR2 YYREEE (reference sequence). The germline V and J ends were trimmed by 3 bases and 14 bases, with 29 bases remaining between them. The CDR3 DNA follows: TGTGCCAGCAGCTCCCACTACCGAGACAGTCCCCTCCCTCGTACCTTC. Encoded protein: CASSSHYRDSPLPRTF. The full variable domain, in which reference TRBV5-4 and TRBJ1-2 provide the parts outside the CDR3, is ETGVTQSPTHLIKTRGQQVTLRCSSQSGHNTVSWYQQALGQGPQFIFQYYREEENGRGNFPPRFSGLQFPNYSSELNVNALELDDSALYLCASSSHYRDSPLPRTFGSGTRLTVV.

The rearrangement uses TRBV7-3 and TRBJ1-6, with 7 bases lining up with TRBD1. CDR1 is SGHTA, CDR2 FQGTGA, per germline. Losses at the gene ends were 5 bases for V and 8 bases for J; bases not matched to a gene: 3. The CDR3 runs 13 residues. CDR3 region: CASSRDRDSPLHF. The CDR3 DNA is TGTGCCAGCAGCCGCGACAGGGATTCACCCCTCCACTTT.

This chain links TRBV7-9 with TRBJ2-5, with 11 bases that match TRBD2. Per the germline V gene, CDR1 is SEHNR and CDR2 is FQNEAQ (reference sequence). The CDR3 loop spans 17 amino acids. V lost 1 base, J lost 5 bases, and 9 bases stayed unmatched. The CDR3 is CASSLVIAGGSIETQYF. In nucleotides, the CDR3 is TGTGCCAGCAGCTTAGTAATAGCGGGAGGGTCTATCGAGACCCAGTACTTC.

J is TRBJ1-4 and V is TRBV5-1; 11 positions match TRBD1. CDR1 is SGHRS and CDR2 is YFSETQ in the germline V gene. V lost 4 bases, J lost 6 bases, and 5 bases stayed unmatched. This CDR3 is built from 15 residues. The CDR3 sequence is CASSPRTGGDEKLFF. Here the CDR3 DNA reads TGCGCCAGCAGCCCGAGGACAGGGGGCGATGAAAAACTGTTTTTT. Together with reference TRBV5-1 and TRBJ1-4, the CDR3 gives the full variable domain: KAGVTQTPRYLIKTRGQQVTLSCSPISGHRSVSWYQQTPGQGLQFLFEYFSETQRNKGNFPGRFSGRQFSNSRSEMNVSTLELGDSALYLCASSPRTGGDEKLFFGSGTQLSVL.

This chain links TRBV29-1 with TRBJ2-1; 8 bases agree with TRBD2. The CDR3 sequence is 15 residues long. J lost 7 bases, V lost 7 bases, and 15 bases had no gene match. CDR1 and CDR2 from the germline V gene are SQVTM and ANQGSEA. The CDR3 protein is CSALRNPGGINEQFF. The CDR3 DNA is TGCAGCGCCCTAAGGAACCCGGGGGGGATTAATGAGCAGTTCTTC.

The J gene is TRBJ2-3, the V gene TRBV28; no reliable D call. The V and J ends lost 10 bases and 2 bases respectively, with 7 bases between them. CDR1 is MDHEN and CDR2 is SYDVKM in the germline V gene. The CDR3 totals 11 residues. The CDR3 DNA follows: TGTGCCACAACTTACACAGATACGCAGTATTTT. This encodes CATTYTDTQYF.

This sequence joins TRBV18 and TRBJ1-2, with a weak D call TRBD1 (5 bases). Germline V CDR1 and CDR2: KGHSH, LQKENI. The V and J ends lost 2 bases and 4 bases respectively, with 11 bases between them. The length of the CDR3 is 14 residues. The CDR3 is CASSPARDAYGYTF. CDR3 DNA sequence: TGTGCCAGCTCACCAGCCAGGGATGCCTATGGCTACACCTTC.

This clone was seen only a few times. Other DNA sequences of this sample code for an identical CDR3. V gene TRBV30 combines with J gene TRBJ1-1; D is perhaps TRBD1 (5 bases). Trimming cost V 3 bases and J 1 base, with 12 bases left between them. The germline CDR1 and CDR2 sequences are GTSNPN and SVGIG (reference sequence). The CDR3 extends over 14 amino acids. The CDR3 region is CAWSVGAGNTEAFF. CDR3 coding DNA: TGTGCCTGGAGCGTAGGGGCAGGGAACACTGAAGCTTTCTTT.